This passage covers 12 T cell receptor beta chains from one sample sequenced in a study of beta chain features in type 1 diabetes. Reverse transcription of all isolated RNA meant that expressed TCRB transcripts were sequenced. Assay used: immunoSEQ multiplex PCR; TCRdb lists only in-frame clones, some missing. This table holds 620,000 or so clones, 15% to 19% found once. What was sequenced was naive CD4+ T cells from blood. Receptors originate from a man younger than 30 in good health.

V usage is TRBV29-1 and J usage is TRBJ2-7; D perhaps matches TRBD1 (5 bases). Germline assignment: CDR1 SQVTM and CDR2 ANQGSEA. The CDR3 runs to 14 residues. Trimming took 0 bases from V and 2 from J, leaving 11 bases between them. The CDR3 DNA reads TGCAGCGTTGAAGATAAGGCAGGGACCTACGAGCAGTACTTC. This encodes CSVEDKAGTYEQYF.

This clone was seen only a few times. The V call is TRBV4-1, the J call TRBJ1-2; D possibly corresponds to TRBD1 (6 bases). The CDR3 length is 15 residues. CDR1 and CDR2 from the germline V gene are MGHRA and YSYEKL. V was trimmed by 3 bases and J by 2 bases, leaving 13 bases between them. In nucleotides, the CDR3 is TGCGCCAGCAGCCATTCCCGTGGACAGAACTATGGCTACACCTTC. Translated, it gives CASSHSRGQNYGYTF.

This clone has more than one count but fewer than ten. The V call is TRBV29-1, the J call TRBJ2-5, with a tentative D call TRBD2 (6 bases). CDR3 length: 15 residues. The V gene lost 4 bases and the J gene lost 3 bases, with 18 bases spanning the gap. CDR1 and CDR2 from the germline V gene are SQVTM and ANQGSEA. The CDR3 DNA is TGCAGCGTTGTACCACAATCCGGGAGAAAAGAGACCCAGTACTTC. This translates into CSVVPQSGRKETQYF.

This clone was picked up a small number of times. The chain is built from TRBV30 and TRBJ2-1; no firm D call. Trimming cost V 0 bases and J 7 bases, with 10 bases left between them. The CDR3 runs to 13 residues. Germline lookup yields CDR1 GTSNPN and CDR2 SVGIG (reference sequence). The CDR3 bases are TGTGCCTGGAGTGTAAGGCGGCCTAATGAGCAGTTCTTC. Encoded protein: CAWSVRRPNEQFF.

The table lists this clone with a few counts. The chain uses TRBV7-9 and TRBJ1-5; D unresolved. This CDR3 is 14 amino acids long. V dropped 3 bases and J dropped 2 bases, with 8 bases sitting between them. Germline V gives CDR1 SEHNR, CDR2 FQNEAQ (reference sequence). CDR3 DNA: TGTGCCAGCAGCTTGGGTCGTGGCAATCAGCCCCAGCATTTT. Translating it yields CASSLGRGNQPQHF.

The table lists this clone with a few counts. The genes are TRBV28 and TRBJ2-3, with D unresolved. The CDR3 has 15 amino acids. Germline values: CDR1 MDHEN, CDR2 SYDVKM. Trimming left V 3 bases short and J 1 base short, with 11 bases between. The DNA of the CDR3 is TGTGCCAGCAGTTTCCCTGGCCGGGGCACAGATACGCAGTATTTT. Translated: CASSFPGRGTDTQYF.

This clone appeared a few times. The V gene is TRBV27, the J gene TRBJ1-2; 7 nucleotides line up with TRBD1. CDR1 and CDR2 from the germline V gene are MNHEY and SMNVEV (reference sequence). The CDR3 runs 14 residues. V lost 8 bases to trimming and J lost 4 bases; unmatched junction nucleotides: 10. Written as DNA, the CDR3 is TGTGCCAGCTATGGAAGGGGACAGATCTATGGCTACACCTTC. Residues: CASYGRGQIYGYTF.

This clone was found a few times. The rearrangement joins TRBV2 to TRBJ2-6; 10 bases fit TRBD1. After removal of 3 bases from V and 1 base from J, the junction contained 9 bases not matched to a gene. Germline-derived CDR1 and CDR2 are SNHLY and FYNNEI. CDR3 length equals 19 residues. The CDR3 nucleotides are TGTGCCAGCAGTGACCGGACAGGGGGTCTCCGGTCTGGGGCCAACGTCCTGACTTTC. It translates to CASSDRTGGLRSGANVLTF.

This chain uses TRBV2 with TRBJ1-2; 9 bases fit TRBD1. The V gene's germline CDR1 is SNHLY and CDR2 FYNNEI. This CDR3 comprises 14 residues. The ends lost 4 bases at V and 5 bases at J; junction bases unmatched: 5. The CDR3 loop reads CASSANGQGYGYTF. The CDR3 nucleotides read TGTGCCAGCAGTGCAAACGGACAGGGGTATGGCTACACCTTC.

J is TRBJ1-2 and V is TRBV7-9, with a possible D match to TRBD1 (5 bases). The CDR3 totals 16 residues. The ends were cut back, 0 bases at V and 5 bases at J, with 16 bases in the middle. Germline values: CDR1 SEHNR, CDR2 FQNEAQ (reference sequence). The CDR3 is CASSLAGHSKGYGYTF. The CDR3 DNA reads as TGTGCCAGCAGCTTAGCGGGGCACTCGAAGGGGTATGGCTACACCTTC.

The CDR3 DNA follows: TGCAGCGTTGAAGATGGGGGGTTTAGGAGCAATCAGCCCCAGCATTTT. Translating it yields CSVEDGGFRSNQPQHF. The chain uses TRBV29-1 and TRBJ1-5; the D gene is possibly TRBD1 (5 bases). Deletions cut 0 bases from V and 1 base from J, with 13 bases between. The CDR3 has 16 amino acids. The germline V gene encodes CDR1 SQVTM and CDR2 ANQGSEA.

J is TRBJ2-1 and V is TRBV15, with a tentative D call TRBD1 (5 bases). There are 16 residues in the CDR3. Germline loops: CDR1 LNHNV, CDR2 YYDKDF (reference sequence). Trimming cost V 0 bases and J 4 bases, with 13 bases left between them. The CDR3 DNA reads TGTGCCACCAGCAGAGATCGTTTTCAGGGTTACAATGAGCAGTTCTTC. It codes for CATSRDRFQGYNEQFF.